This TCR beta chain appears in the sequencing data of a study of technical replicates of blood from a handful of donors. V was cut by 2 bases and J by 1 base, with 14 bases left in between. Germline CDR1 reads SQVTM; CDR2 reads ANQGSEA. The CDR3 runs 15 residues. Produced via immunoSEQ multiplex PCR; TCRdb's table is partial and in-frame only. The table has about 83,000 clones, around 92% seen once; the top ten hold roughly 0.27%. This receptor was identified in a human donor in good health. This chain joins TRBV29-1 and TRBJ2-5; D is perhaps TRBD1 (5 bases). The sequenced material came from T cells isolated from PBMCs. DNA of the CDR3: TGCAGCGTTGAAAGGGGCCTTTGGATCCAAGAGACCCAGTACTTC. The encoded protein is CSVERGLWIQETQYF.